The next 15 T cell receptor beta chains were all read from a single sample in a study of identical twins. TCRdb analysed the 5' RACE reads with MiXCR anew, one entry per CDR3 protein. The sample shows hundreds of thousands of distinct CDR3 sequences, 6% to 6.5% of them seen only once. Sequencing input: naive T cells sorted from blood. These TCRs come from a man aged 18 to 29 in good health.

Many counts were recorded for this clonotype. The chain links TRBV24-1 to TRBJ2-1, with TRBD2 matching over 10 bases. CDR3 length: 15 amino acids. Trimming cost V 8 bases and J 10 bases; bases outside gene matches: 13. Germline loops: CDR1 KGHDR, CDR2 SFDVKD. Here the CDR3 reads CATKLGASGSGEQFF. In DNA, the CDR3 is TGTGCCACCAAGCTTGGAGCTAGCGGGAGTGGGGAGCAGTTCTTC.

This clonotype has a handful of counts. The rearrangement links TRBV4-1 to TRBJ2-1, with 8 bases fitting TRBD1. Germline V gives CDR1 MGHRA, CDR2 YSYEKL. The J segment lost 7 bases and the V segment lost 2 bases, leaving 7 bases of the junction unmatched. This CDR3 spans 15 amino acids. The CDR3 region is CASSQLRGPGNEQFF. The CDR3 DNA follows: TGCGCCAGCAGCCAACTCAGGGGGCCGGGTAATGAGCAGTTCTTC.

This clonotype was detected ten times or more. This chain uses TRBV7-2 with TRBJ2-7; D might be TRBD1 or TRBD2, each matching 5 bases. The CDR3 runs to 14 residues. V lost 2 bases and J 3 bases, leaving 11 bases between the germline ends. Germline CDR1 SGHTA, CDR2 FQGNSA. The CDR3 sequence: CASSLTGPDYEQYF. As DNA, the CDR3 is TGTGCCAGCAGCTTAACGGGGCCTGACTACGAGCAGTACTTC.

This clonotype was seen ten or more times. The chain recombines TRBV29-1 with TRBJ2-3, with a weak D call TRBD1 (7 bases). The V end lost 6 bases, the J end lost 2 bases, and 24 bases lay between the germline ends. The CDR3 length is 17 residues. The germline gives CDR1 SQVTM, CDR2 ANQGSEA. The CDR3 here is CSVPGGSGQETTDTQYF. In nucleotides, the CDR3 is TGCAGCGTGCCCGGAGGTAGCGGACAGGAAACCACAGATACGCAGTATTTT.

At least ten counts were recorded for this clonotype. J is TRBJ2-3 and V is TRBV15, with 8 bases lining up with TRBD1. Germline CDR1 LNHNV, CDR2 YYDKDF (reference sequence). Trimming removed 2 bases from V and 8 bases from J; junction bases left unmatched: 9. The CDR3 has 15 amino acids. The chain's CDR3 is CATSRNPGQGGTQYF. CDR3 bases: TGTGCCACCAGCAGAAATCCAGGACAGGGCGGTACGCAGTATTTT.

The genes are TRBV11-3 and TRBJ2-1; 7 bases agree with TRBD2. J gave up 5 bases and V 5 bases, and 9 bases lay outside the gene matches. In germline, CDR1 is SGHNT, CDR2 YENEEA. CDR3 length: 15 residues. The CDR3 protein is CASSPTSVFHNEQFF. CDR3 coding DNA: TGTGCCAGCAGCCCCACTAGCGTCTTCCACAATGAGCAGTTCTTC. The complete variable domain, with remaining parts taken from reference TRBV11-3 and TRBJ2-1, reads EAGVVQSPRYKIIEKKQPVAFWCNPISGHNTLYWYLQNLGQGPELLIRYENEEAVDDSQLPKDRFSAERLKGVDSTLKIQPAELGDSAVYLCASSPTSVFHNEQFFGPGTRLTVL.

This clonotype was counted only a few times. This sequence joins TRBV29-1 and TRBJ2-7; D is uncertain. CDR3 length: 10 residues. The V and J ends lost 7 bases and 6 bases respectively, with 10 bases between them. Germline V gene lookup returns CDR1 SQVTM and CDR2 ANQGSEA. The CDR3 protein is CSDPVGEQYV. CDR3 DNA: TGCAGCGACCCTGTCGGCGAGCAGTACGTC.

This clonotype was picked up many times. This chain connects TRBV6-1 to TRBJ2-3; a weak D match, TRBD2 (7 bases). V was trimmed by 5 bases and J by 14 bases, leaving 20 bases between them. The CDR3 contains 13 residues. Germline lookup yields CDR1 MNHNS and CDR2 SASEGT. The CDR3: CASSPAGARGLYF. CDR3 bases: TGTGCCAGCAGTCCCGCGGGGGCAAGGGGCTTGTATTTT.

V usage is TRBV29-1 and J usage is TRBJ2-1; 9 bases align to TRBD1. The CDR3 sequence is 14 residues long. CDR1 SQVTM and CDR2 ANQGSEA come from the germline V gene. V dropped 6 bases and J dropped 8; count of bases not matched to a gene: 11. The CDR3 DNA reads TGCAGCGTCATCGGACAGGGGATCCCCGATGAGCAGTTCTTC. Protein sequence: CSVIGQGIPDEQFF.

This clonotype was counted ten times or more. V and J are TRBV12-3 or TRBV12-4 and TRBJ1-1, with 7 bases identical to TRBD1. V shed 5 bases, J shed 0 bases, and the junction held 3 bases outside the gene matches. This CDR3 is 14 amino acids long. The CDR3 loop is CASSTGQMNTEAFF. Here the CDR3 DNA reads TGTGCCAGCAGTACGGGACAGATGAACACTGAAGCTTTCTTT.

This clonotype came up a few times. This chain joins TRBV28 and TRBJ2-2; 14 bases match TRBD2. The CDR3 has 16 amino acids. The J segment lost 8 bases and the V segment lost 1 base, leaving 3 bases of the junction unmatched. CDR1 is MDHEN, CDR2 SYDVKM, per germline. The DNA of the CDR3 is TGTGCCAGCAGTTTATTGGGACTAGCGGGAGCTGGGGAGCTGTTTTTT. Protein: CASSLLGLAGAGELFF.

There are a few counts of this clonotype. V and J are TRBV12-3 or TRBV12-4 and TRBJ1-5, with TRBD1 identical over 7 bases. The V segment lost 5 bases and the J segment 5 bases; nucleotides outside the gene matches: 6. This CDR3 is built from 14 residues. The CDR3 DNA is TGTGCCAGCAGTCGAACAGGGACAGATCAGCCCCAGCATTTT. Encoded protein: CASSRTGTDQPQHF.

This clonotype showed up many times. The gene calls are TRBV10-3 and TRBJ2-3; no firm D call. The CDR3 spans 11 residues. V lost 4 bases and J lost 6, with 5 bases in between. CDR1 and CDR2 from the germline V gene are ENHRY and SYGVKD. The CDR3 sequence is CAISAGDTQYF. The CDR3 DNA sequence: TGTGCCATCAGTGCTGGCGATACGCAGTATTTT.

This clonotype was picked up many times. In DNA form, the CDR3 reads TGCAGTGCTAGAGATGGGGGACAGGGTACAGACGAGCAGTACTTC. Translating gives CSARDGGQGTDEQYF. J is TRBJ2-7 and V is TRBV20-1; 9 bases map to TRBD1. This CDR3 is 15 amino acids long. CDR1 and CDR2 from the germline V gene are DFQATT and SNEGSKA (reference sequence). The V gene end was trimmed by 0 bases and the J gene end by 5 bases; junction bases not matched to a gene: 8.

This chain uses TRBV7-9 with TRBJ2-2, with 7 bases identical to TRBD1. In germline, CDR1 is SEHNR, CDR2 FQNEAQ (reference sequence). J was trimmed by 3 bases and V by 6 bases; bases with no gene match: 13. The CDR3 is made up of 17 amino acids. In DNA form, the CDR3 reads TGTGCCAGCAGTTTGGATCGAGGGGGCGCGGACACCGGGGAGCTGTTTTTT. Its translation is CASSLDRGGADTGELFF.